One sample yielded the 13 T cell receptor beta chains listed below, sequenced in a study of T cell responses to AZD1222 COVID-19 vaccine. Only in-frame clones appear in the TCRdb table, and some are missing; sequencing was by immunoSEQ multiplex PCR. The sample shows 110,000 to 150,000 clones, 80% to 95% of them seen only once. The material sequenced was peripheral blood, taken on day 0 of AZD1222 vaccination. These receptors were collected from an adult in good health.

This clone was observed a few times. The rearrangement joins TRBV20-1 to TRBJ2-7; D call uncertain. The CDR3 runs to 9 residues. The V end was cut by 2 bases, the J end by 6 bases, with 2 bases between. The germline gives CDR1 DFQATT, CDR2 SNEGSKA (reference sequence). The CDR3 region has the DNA TGCAGTGCTAGACGCGAGCAGTACTTC. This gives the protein CSARREQYF.

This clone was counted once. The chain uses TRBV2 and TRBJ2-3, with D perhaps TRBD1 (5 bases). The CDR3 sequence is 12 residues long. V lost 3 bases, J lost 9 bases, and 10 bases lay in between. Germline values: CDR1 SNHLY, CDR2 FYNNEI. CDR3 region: CASSEGPETQYF. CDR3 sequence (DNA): TGTGCCAGCAGTGAGGGGCCCGAAACGCAGTATTTT.

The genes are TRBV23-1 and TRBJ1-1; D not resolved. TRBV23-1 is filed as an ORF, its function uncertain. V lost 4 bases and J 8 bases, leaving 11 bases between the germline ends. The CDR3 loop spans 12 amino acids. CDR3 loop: CASSLKLGEAFF. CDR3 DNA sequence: TGCGCCAGCAGTCTTAAACTCGGGGAAGCTTTCTTT.

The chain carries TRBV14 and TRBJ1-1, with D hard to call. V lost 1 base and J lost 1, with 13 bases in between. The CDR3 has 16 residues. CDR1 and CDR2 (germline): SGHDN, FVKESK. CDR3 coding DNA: TGTGCCAGCAGCCAAGGGGCCGGGATGGGGAACACTGAAGCTTTCTTT. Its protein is CASSQGAGMGNTEAFF.

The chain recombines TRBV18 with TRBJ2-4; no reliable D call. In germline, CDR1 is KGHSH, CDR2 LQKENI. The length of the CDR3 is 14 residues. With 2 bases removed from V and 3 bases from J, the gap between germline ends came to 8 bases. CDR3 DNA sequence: TGTGCCAGCTCACCAAGGATGGGCAAAAACATTCAGTACTTC. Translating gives CASSPRMGKNIQYF.

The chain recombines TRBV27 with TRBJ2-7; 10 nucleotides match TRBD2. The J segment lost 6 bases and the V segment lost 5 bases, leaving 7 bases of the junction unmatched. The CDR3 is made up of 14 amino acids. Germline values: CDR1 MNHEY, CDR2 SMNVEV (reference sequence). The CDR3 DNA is TGTGCCAGCAGTCGGCTAGCGGGAGCTCGCGAGCAGTACTTC. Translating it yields CASSRLAGAREQYF.

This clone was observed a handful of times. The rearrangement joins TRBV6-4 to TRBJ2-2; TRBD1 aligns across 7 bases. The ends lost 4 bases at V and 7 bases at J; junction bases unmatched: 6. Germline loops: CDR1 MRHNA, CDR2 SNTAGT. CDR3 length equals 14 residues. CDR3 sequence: CASSGQGTYGELFF. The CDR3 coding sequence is TGTGCCAGCAGTGGACAGGGTACTTACGGGGAGCTGTTTTTT.

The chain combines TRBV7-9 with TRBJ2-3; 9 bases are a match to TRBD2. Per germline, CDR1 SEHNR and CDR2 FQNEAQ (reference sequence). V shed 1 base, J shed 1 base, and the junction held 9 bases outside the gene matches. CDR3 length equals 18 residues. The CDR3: CASSLESRRLAGTDTQYF. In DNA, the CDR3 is TGTGCCAGCAGCTTAGAATCCCGCCGACTAGCGGGCACAGATACGCAGTATTTT.

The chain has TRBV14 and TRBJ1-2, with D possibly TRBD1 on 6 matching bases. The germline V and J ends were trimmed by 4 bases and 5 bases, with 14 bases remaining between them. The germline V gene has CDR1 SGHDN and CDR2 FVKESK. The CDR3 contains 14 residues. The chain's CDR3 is CASSPDRTVYGYTF. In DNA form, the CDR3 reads TGTGCCAGCAGCCCGGACCGGACAGTTTATGGCTACACCTTC. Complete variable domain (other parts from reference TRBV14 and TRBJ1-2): EAGVTQFPSHSVIEKGQTVTLRCDPISGHDNLYWYRRVMGKEIKFLLHFVKESKQDESGMPNNRFLAERTGGTYSTLKVQPAELEDSGVYFCASSPDRTVYGYTFGSGTRLTVV.

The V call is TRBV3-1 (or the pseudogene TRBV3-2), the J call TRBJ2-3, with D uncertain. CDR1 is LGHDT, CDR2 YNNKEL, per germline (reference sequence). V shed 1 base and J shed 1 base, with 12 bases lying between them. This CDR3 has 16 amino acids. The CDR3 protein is CASSQGGFAGTDTQYF. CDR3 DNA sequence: TGTGCCAGCAGCCAAGGGGGATTCGCGGGCACAGATACGCAGTATTTT.

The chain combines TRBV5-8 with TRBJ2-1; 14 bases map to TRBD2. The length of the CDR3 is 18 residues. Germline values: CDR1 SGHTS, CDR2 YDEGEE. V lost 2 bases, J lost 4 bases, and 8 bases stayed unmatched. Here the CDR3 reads CASSFLRLAGGPYNEQFF. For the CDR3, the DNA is TGTGCCAGCAGCTTTCTGAGACTAGCGGGAGGGCCGTACAATGAGCAGTTCTTC.

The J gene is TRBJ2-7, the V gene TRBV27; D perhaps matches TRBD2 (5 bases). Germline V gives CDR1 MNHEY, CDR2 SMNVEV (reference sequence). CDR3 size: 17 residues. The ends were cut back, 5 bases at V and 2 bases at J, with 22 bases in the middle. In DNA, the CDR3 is TGTGCCAGCAGTCCTAGCCGTGGTGAGGCTCTTCCCTACGAGCAGTACTTC. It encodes CASSPSRGEALPYEQYF.

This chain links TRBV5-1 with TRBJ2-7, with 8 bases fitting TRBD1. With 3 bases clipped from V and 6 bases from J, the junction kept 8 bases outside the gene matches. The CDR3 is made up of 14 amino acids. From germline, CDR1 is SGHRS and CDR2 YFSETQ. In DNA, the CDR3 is TGCGCCAGCAGCTCAGGGGGCGTAGGGGTCGAGCAGTACTTC. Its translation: CASSSGGVGVEQYF.